The clone carrying this T cell receptor beta chain occurred a few times. Its antigen is not identified. The CDR3 extends over 16 amino acids. CDR1 and CDR2 from the germline V gene are SGDLS and YYNGEE. Trimming took off 4 bases at V and 0 bases at J, with 15 bases between the two ends. This record comes from a study of CD8 T cells in ankylosing spondylitis. Points from the study as a whole: There was a TCR beta motif, made of several highly homologous variants, that appeared characteristic of ankylosing spondylitis blood.

TCRdb used MiXCR to reprocess the 5' RACE reads, holding one entry per CDR3 protein. The sample has tens of thousands of distinct CDR3 sequences; around 8.5% are singletons. The receptor was derived from a male donor with ankylosing spondylitis. This chain connects TRBV9 to TRBJ2-3; D perhaps matches TRBD1 (6 bases). Sequenced: blood, either unsorted or a sorted T cell fraction (not recorded which). DNA of the CDR3: TGTGCCAGCAGCTTGGGGGCGGGCCGAAGCACAGATACGCAGTATTTT. It specifies CASSLGAGRSTDTQYF. Full variable domain (outside the CDR3, taken from reference TRBV9 and TRBJ2-3): DSGVTQTPKHLITATGQRVTLRCSPRSGDLSVYWYQQSLDQGLQFLIQYYNGEERAKGNILERFSAQQFPDLHSELNLSSLELGDSALYFCASSLGAGRSTDTQYFGPGTRLTVL.